The 24 T cell receptor beta chains below all came from one sample that was sequenced in a study of Tregs in tolerant kidney transplant recipients. Only in-frame clones appear in the TCRdb table, and some are missing; sequencing was by immunoSEQ multiplex PCR. The sample comprises tens of thousands of clones, approximately 93% of which are singletons, and 1.6% rests with the top ten. The nonmyeloablative bone marrow transplants came from related graft donors, with transient mixed chimerism. Sample: CD4+ T cells from blood (PBMCs), taken 12 months after the transplant. Receptors were obtained from a human patient who received a combined kidney and bone marrow transplant. Some T cells may be provided by the graft donor.

The chain employs TRBV19 and TRBJ1-2, with 8 bases aligning to TRBD1. CDR1 is LNHDA, CDR2 SQIVND, per germline (reference sequence). V shed 5 bases, J shed 8 bases, and the junction held 19 bases outside the gene matches. The CDR3 spans 17 residues. DNA of the CDR3: TGTGCCAGTAGTTTGTTGGGGCAGGGGGCGGAAAAAAAGGGCTACACCTTC. Residues: CASSLLGQGAEKKGYTF.

Comment on this clone: The same CDR3 can be traced to other DNA sequences in this sample. The chain recombines TRBV5-1 with TRBJ1-2; 9 positions match TRBD1. CDR1 and CDR2 from the germline V gene are SGHRS and YFSETQ. J lost 1 base, V lost 0 bases, and 4 bases had no gene match. The CDR3 is 16 amino acids. The CDR3 nucleotides read TGCGCCAGCAGCTTGGCCAGACAGGGGGATAACTATGGCTACACCTTC. Its translation: CASSLARQGDNYGYTF.

The genes are TRBV9 and TRBJ2-1; 7 bases agree with TRBD1. V lost 4 bases to trimming and J lost 4 bases; unmatched junction nucleotides: 5. From germline, CDR1 is SGDLS and CDR2 YYNGEE. The CDR3 has 14 amino acids. CDR3 in amino acids: CASSRDRAYNEQFF. CDR3 bases: TGTGCCAGCAGCCGCGACAGGGCTTACAATGAGCAGTTCTTC.

This rearrangement joins TRBV10-3 to TRBJ1-1; TRBD1 matches 7 bases. This CDR3 spans 13 amino acids. Germline V gene sequence: CDR1 ENHRY, CDR2 SYGVKD. Trimming removed 9 bases from V and 0 bases from J; junction bases left unmatched: 4. CDR3 nucleotide sequence: TGTGCCATTACAGGGGAGGTGAACACTGAAGCTTTCTTT. The encoded protein is CAITGEVNTEAFF.

This chain connects TRBV5-6 to TRBJ2-7; TRBD1 matches at 9 bases. Trimming took 4 bases from V and 5 from J; bases not matched to a gene: 10. Per the germline V gene, CDR1 is SGHDT and CDR2 is YYEEEE. This CDR3 has 15 amino acids. CDR3 coding DNA: TGTGCCAGCAGCCGCTGGGACAGGGAGTGGAACGAGCAGTACTTC. Residues: CASSRWDREWNEQYF.

V usage is TRBV11-3 and J usage is TRBJ2-7, with TRBD1 identical over 7 bases. V dropped 3 bases and J dropped 0; count of bases not matched to a gene: 2. Germline values: CDR1 SGHNT, CDR2 YENEEA. The CDR3 consists of 14 residues. CDR3 nucleotides: TGTGCCAGCAGCTTCAGGGGGAGCTCCTACGAGCAGTACTTC. It translates to CASSFRGSSYEQYF.

The rearrangement links TRBV27 to TRBJ1-5; D not certain. V shed 6 bases and J shed 0 bases, with 12 bases lying between them. Germline-derived CDR1 and CDR2 are MNHEY and SMNVEV (reference sequence). This CDR3 region has 15 residues. DNA of the CDR3: TGTGCCAGCAGAGAGAGCTTCGATAGCAATCAGCCCCAGCATTTT. Translating gives CASRESFDSNQPQHF.

The count of this clone is one. Here the CDR3 DNA reads TGTGCCAGCAGCTATCTGTCCAGCGGGGCCTACGAGCAGTACTTC. Residues: CASSYLSSGAYEQYF. The J gene is TRBJ2-7, the V gene TRBV11-3; 7 bases align to TRBD2. Germline assignment: CDR1 SGHNT and CDR2 YENEEA. The V gene end was trimmed by 4 bases and the J gene end by 2 bases; junction bases not matched to a gene: 8. The CDR3 covers 15 residues.

The chain carries TRBV9 and TRBJ2-7, with D unresolved. The CDR3 loop spans 14 amino acids. Between the trimmed V and J ends, which lost 0 bases and 0 bases, there was a span of 7 bases. Germline V gene lookup returns CDR1 SGDLS and CDR2 YYNGEE. The CDR3 DNA is TGTGCCAGCAGCGTAGGCTTAGCCTCCTACGAGCAGTACTTC. Translated, it gives CASSVGLASYEQYF.

The chain employs TRBV18 and TRBJ2-7, with D possibly matching TRBD2 (6 bases). The CDR3 sequence is 14 residues long. Germline V gene sequence: CDR1 KGHSH, CDR2 LQKENI. V lost 0 bases, J lost 2 bases, and 8 bases lay in between. For the CDR3, the DNA is TGTGCCAGCTCACCACCGGGGGAGGCCTACGAGCAGTACTTC. Amino acid sequence: CASSPPGEAYEQYF.

The chain joins TRBV7-2 to TRBJ2-1; 14 bases line up with TRBD2. CDR1 SGHTA and CDR2 FQGNSA come from the germline V gene. The V segment lost 6 bases and the J segment 4 bases; nucleotides outside the gene matches: 2. The CDR3 length is 15 residues. The chain's CDR3 is CASRGTSGRYNEQFF. CDR3 sequence (DNA): TGTGCCAGCAGAGGGACTAGCGGGAGATACAATGAGCAGTTCTTC.

V and J are TRBV9 and TRBJ2-1; 9 nucleotides match TRBD2. V lost 4 bases and J lost 7; bases outside the gene matches: 6. This CDR3 has 14 amino acids. The germline V gene has CDR1 SGDLS and CDR2 YYNGEE. This CDR3 reads CASSLKREANEQFF. DNA for the CDR3: TGTGCCAGCAGCTTAAAGCGGGAGGCGAATGAGCAGTTCTTC.

The chain is built from TRBV5-4 and TRBJ2-2; 8 positions match TRBD1. This CDR3 has 15 amino acids. Germline V lookup: CDR1 SGHNT, CDR2 YYREEE (reference sequence). The ends lost 3 bases at V and 6 bases at J; junction bases unmatched: 7. The CDR3 here is CASSYRQGAPGELFF. In DNA form, the CDR3 reads TGTGCCAGCAGCTACCGTCAGGGGGCCCCCGGGGAGCTGTTTTTT.

This sequence joins TRBV18 and TRBJ2-3, with 9 bases that match TRBD2. Germline assignment: CDR1 KGHSH and CDR2 LQKENI. The CDR3 is 15 residues long. J lost 6 bases, V lost 0 bases, and 4 bases had no gene match. The CDR3 sequence: CASSPPASGIDTQYF. CDR3 bases: TGTGCCAGCTCACCACCGGCTAGCGGGATTGATACGCAGTATTTT.

V and J are TRBV6-6 and TRBJ1-2; D possibly corresponds to TRBD1 (5 bases). The CDR3 contains 15 residues. Germline loops: CDR1 MNHNY, CDR2 SVGAGI (reference sequence). V shed 6 bases and J shed 7 bases, with 21 bases lying between them. The CDR3: CASSYGTAKPSGYTF. In DNA, the CDR3 is TGTGCCAGCAGCTACGGGACTGCCAAACCGAGTGGCTACACCTTC.

The chain joins TRBV6-1 to TRBJ1-5, with D unclear. V dropped 5 bases and J dropped 6 bases, with 11 bases sitting between them. The CDR3 extends over 13 amino acids. Germline V CDR1 and CDR2: MNHNS, SASEGT. The CDR3 protein is CASSPHGLQPQHF. The CDR3 DNA sequence: TGTGCCAGCAGTCCACATGGTCTTCAGCCCCAGCATTTT.

The chain combines TRBV7-9 with TRBJ2-1, with 9 bases fitting TRBD2. The CDR3 spans 19 residues. J lost 0 bases, V lost 7 bases, and 16 bases had no gene match. Germline assignment: CDR1 SEHNR and CDR2 FQNEAQ (reference sequence). The CDR3 spells CASTRRGTSTKSSYNEQFF. CDR3 DNA sequence: TGTGCCAGCACCCGGCGGGGGACTAGCACCAAGAGCTCCTACAATGAGCAGTTCTTC.

This chain joins TRBV11-3 and TRBJ2-5; D might be TRBD2 (6 bases). V was cut by 5 bases and J by 5 bases, with 12 bases left in between. The CDR3 spans 13 residues. CDR1 SGHNT and CDR2 YENEEA come from the germline V gene. Here the CDR3 DNA reads TGTGCCAGCAGCGGGCGCCGGGAGGAGACCCAGTACTTC. Protein sequence: CASSGRREETQYF. The variable domain in full, completed from reference TRBV11-3 and TRBJ2-5, reads EAGVVQSPRYKIIEKKQPVAFWCNPISGHNTLYWYLQNLGQGPELLIRYENEEAVDDSQLPKDRFSAERLKGVDSTLKIQPAELGDSAVYLCASSGRREETQYFGPGTRLLVL.

The chain couples TRBV6-5 to TRBJ1-2; no definite D call. V lost 2 bases, J lost 8 bases, and 18 bases lay in between. This CDR3 comprises 15 residues. CDR1 and CDR2 from the germline V gene are MNHEY and SVGAGI. CDR3 DNA: TGTGCCAGCAGTTACGGTCGCGACTCCCTCCCGGGCTACACCTTC. It is translated as CASSYGRDSLPGYTF.

The chain employs TRBV7-6 and TRBJ2-2; possibly TRBD1 for D (6 bases). This CDR3 has 14 amino acids. The germline CDR1 and CDR2 sequences are SGHVS and FNYEAQ. V shed 5 bases and J shed 1 base, with 8 bases lying between them. Here the CDR3 DNA reads TGTGCCAGCAGCCGGACAGAGAACACCGGGGAGCTGTTTTTT. Amino acids: CASSRTENTGELFF.

This clone was seen a few times. The V and J genes are TRBV19 and TRBJ2-3; D is possibly TRBD2 (6 bases). CDR1 and CDR2 from the germline V gene are LNHDA and SQIVND (reference sequence). V dropped 6 bases and J dropped 14 bases, with 15 bases sitting between them. The CDR3 totals 11 residues. The CDR3 DNA is TGTGCCAGTAGACCCGGGGGAGGCGGGTATTTT. Protein product: CASRPGGGGYF.

This chain uses TRBV7-2 with TRBJ2-3; 16 bases are shared with TRBD2. With 6 bases clipped from V and 6 bases from J, the junction kept 6 bases outside the gene matches. The CDR3 covers 16 residues. CDR1 is SGHTA, CDR2 FQGNSA, per germline. DNA for the CDR3: TGTGCCAGCAGTGGGGGACTAGCGGGAGGGGGGGATACGCAGTATTTT. It encodes CASSGGLAGGGDTQYF.

The chain has TRBV27 and TRBJ2-6; no definite D call. The V end was cut by 9 bases, the J end by 0 bases, with 15 bases between. The germline V gene has CDR1 MNHEY and CDR2 SMNVEV (reference sequence). The CDR3 runs to 16 residues. CDR3 DNA sequence: TGTGCCAGTGCGGTTAACATATTCTCTGGGGCCAACGTCCTGACTTTC. Translation: CASAVNIFSGANVLTF.

The rearrangement links TRBV27 to TRBJ2-3; TRBD2 matches 8 bases. Germline loops: CDR1 MNHEY, CDR2 SMNVEV (reference sequence). This CDR3 spans 13 amino acids. The trim removed 6 bases at V and 9 bases at J, leaving 8 bases unmatched. CDR3 in DNA: TGTGCCAGCAGGGGACTAGGGCCACGAACGCAGTATTTT. Protein sequence: CASRGLGPRTQYF.